The 18 T cell receptor beta chains presented below share a single source sample, sequenced in a study of control samples from healthy donors and cancer patients. TCRdb keeps only in-frame clones here, not all; method: immunoSEQ multiplex PCR. The sample shows some 20,000 clones, roughly 84% of them seen only once. The sequenced material came from PBMCs. These TCRs come from a woman in her 70s with colorectal cancer.

This clone came up a few times. The CDR3 protein is CASSPDRGQPQHF. The CDR3 DNA sequence: TGTGCCAGCAGCCCCGACAGGGGTCAGCCCCAGCATTTT. J is TRBJ1-5 and V is TRBV3-1 (or the pseudogene TRBV3-2); 8 nucleotides match TRBD1. This CDR3 has 13 residues. CDR1 and CDR2 (germline): LGHDT, YNNKEL (reference sequence). V trimming: 4 bases; J trimming: 6 bases; junction bases outside the gene matches: 2.

The rearrangement joins TRBV10-1 to TRBJ2-3, with a possible D match to TRBD1 (5 bases). Trimming cost V 0 bases and J 4 bases, with 11 bases left between them. CDR3 length: 15 residues. Germline-derived CDR1 and CDR2 are WNHNN and SYGVQD (reference sequence). In DNA, the CDR3 is TGCGCCAGCAGTGAGTCGGGGCAACACGCAGATACGCAGTATTTT. Its translation is CASSESGQHADTQYF.

This chain uses TRBV2 with TRBJ1-5; perhaps TRBD1 as D (5 bases). V gave up 4 bases and J gave up 4 bases, with 14 bases separating them. Looked up from germline, CDR1 is SNHLY and CDR2 is FYNNEI. The CDR3 contains 15 residues. CDR3 nucleotide sequence: TGTGCCAGCAGTGGACAGATCGCAGATAATCAGCCCCAGCATTTT. Its protein is CASSGQIADNQPQHF.

This chain uses TRBV12-5 with TRBJ1-1; D might be TRBD1 (6 bases). V was cut by 6 bases and J by 1 base, with 12 bases left in between. The CDR3 is made up of 14 amino acids. Per the germline V gene, CDR1 is LGHNT and CDR2 is FRNRAP. This CDR3 is CASGQRTENTEAFF. The CDR3 region has the DNA TGTGCTAGTGGCCAAAGGACAGAGAACACTGAAGCTTTCTTT.

The chain combines TRBV5-4 with TRBJ2-6, with 11 positions matching TRBD2. With 5 bases clipped from V and 0 bases from J, the junction kept 7 bases outside the gene matches. The CDR3 has 18 residues. In germline, CDR1 is SGHNT, CDR2 YYREEE (reference sequence). This chain's CDR3 is CASRPGTSGVSGANVLTF. The CDR3 nucleotides are TGTGCCAGCAGACCCGGGACTAGCGGAGTCTCTGGGGCCAACGTCCTGACTTTC.

This clone has just a few counts. This sequence joins TRBV9 and TRBJ2-7; perhaps TRBD2 as D (6 bases). Germline CDR1 SGDLS, CDR2 YYNGEE. The CDR3 consists of 15 residues. Trimming cost V 0 bases and J 5 bases, with 15 bases left between them. The DNA for the CDR3 is TGTGCCAGCAGCGTAGCCCCAGGCGGGGCCAACGAGCAGTACTTC. As protein: CASSVAPGGANEQYF.

V gene TRBV19 combines with J gene TRBJ2-7; 8 bases are a match to TRBD2. The CDR3 totals 16 residues. Germline trimming cut 0 bases from V and 5 bases from J; bases unmatched to any gene: 9. The V gene's germline CDR1 is LNHDA and CDR2 SQIVND (reference sequence). CDR3 bases: TGTGCCAGTAGTATAGATGGGGGGACTAGGGGCCACGAGCAGTACTTC. As protein: CASSIDGGTRGHEQYF.

V is TRBV5-1 and J is TRBJ2-6, with D tentatively TRBD2 (6 bases). This CDR3 comprises 15 residues. CDR1 is SGHRS and CDR2 is YFSETQ in the germline V gene. With 6 bases removed from V and 1 base from J, the gap between germline ends came to 11 bases. The CDR3 DNA is TGCGCCAGCACCCCCGGGACTTCTGGGGCCAACGTCCTGACTTTC. Translated: CASTPGTSGANVLTF.

V is TRBV24-1 and J is TRBJ2-3, with TRBD2 matching 11 bases. Looked up from germline, CDR1 is KGHDR and CDR2 is SFDVKD. CDR3 size: 15 residues. V was pared by 2 bases and J by 5 bases, with 2 bases of the junction left unmatched. CDR3 loop: CATSDSGLAGDTQYF. As DNA, the CDR3 is TGTGCCACCAGTGATTCCGGACTAGCGGGAGATACGCAGTATTTT.

This clone was picked up one time. The chain combines TRBV4-2 with TRBJ1-2; D gene unclear. CDR3 size: 12 residues. Germline CDR1 reads LGHNA; CDR2 reads YNFKEQ. V was trimmed by 4 bases and J by 8 bases, leaving 11 bases between them. CDR3 sequence: CASSPVPGGYTF. For the CDR3, the DNA is TGTGCCAGCAGCCCTGTTCCGGGGGGCTACACCTTC.

The chain recombines TRBV7-9 with TRBJ2-7, with TRBD2 identical over 11 bases. The CDR3 covers 15 residues. The J segment lost 0 bases and the V segment lost 6 bases, leaving 4 bases of the junction unmatched. Germline CDR1 and CDR2: SEHNR and FQNEAQ (reference sequence). The CDR3 DNA follows: TGTGCCAGCAGTTCGACTAGCGGGGACTCCTACGAGCAGTACTTC. This gives the protein CASSSTSGDSYEQYF.

The rearrangement uses TRBV12-3 or TRBV12-4 and TRBJ1-3; TRBD1 agrees at 7 bases. The V and J ends lost 11 bases and 2 bases, in that order; junction bases with no gene match: 3. The CDR3 runs to 12 residues. The CDR3 region is CAVQGTGNTIYF. For the CDR3, the DNA is TGTGCCGTACAGGGGACTGGAAACACCATATATTTT.

V gene TRBV18 combines with J gene TRBJ2-7; TRBD1 might be the D (5 bases). Germline assignment: CDR1 KGHSH and CDR2 LQKENI. The CDR3 totals 16 residues. The ends were cut back, 4 bases at V and 5 bases at J, with 21 bases in the middle. CDR3 bases: TGTGCCAGCTCACATCGGCGGCATGGCAGGGTCGACGAGCAGTACTTC. Translating gives CASSHRRHGRVDEQYF.

This sequence joins TRBV20-1 and TRBJ2-7; no firm D call. V lost 6 bases, J lost 3 bases, and 9 bases lay in between. Germline CDR1 DFQATT, CDR2 SNEGSKA (reference sequence). The CDR3 is 11 residues long. The CDR3 DNA is TGCAGTGCCCAAAGAGACTACGAGCAGTACTTC. Translating gives CSAQRDYEQYF.

V is TRBV11-1 and J is TRBJ2-1; TRBD1 aligns across 8 bases. This CDR3 contains 15 residues. V lost 5 bases and J lost 7; bases outside the gene matches: 10. Germline V gene lookup returns CDR1 SGHAT and CDR2 FQDESV (reference sequence). In DNA, the CDR3 is TGTGCCAGCAGCCTCGGACAGGGAGCTAAGAATGAGCAGTTCTTC. Its translation: CASSLGQGAKNEQFF. The variable domain in full, completed from reference TRBV11-1 and TRBJ2-1, reads EAEVAQSPRYKITEKSQAVAFWCDPISGHATLYWYRQILGQGPELLVQFQDESVVDDSQLPKDRFSAERLKGVDSTLKIQPAELGDSAMYLCASSLGQGAKNEQFFGPGTRLTVL.

V and J are TRBV5-1 and TRBJ1-1; D is unclear. V was pared by 0 bases and J by 4 bases, with 4 bases between. Germline values: CDR1 SGHRS, CDR2 YFSETQ. The CDR3 sequence is 12 residues long. The CDR3 here is CASSLEGTEAFF. The DNA for the CDR3 is TGCGCCAGCAGCTTGGAGGGCACTGAAGCTTTCTTT.

In this sample, this clone turned up a few times. V is TRBV4-1 and J is TRBJ2-7; no firm D call. From germline, CDR1 is MGHRA and CDR2 YSYEKL. Trimming removed 3 bases at V and 1 base at J, with 13 bases between. The CDR3 has 15 amino acids. The CDR3 spells CASSHDIGRSYEQYF. The CDR3 DNA sequence: TGCGCCAGCAGCCACGACATAGGACGGTCCTACGAGCAGTACTTC.

The chain joins TRBV19 to TRBJ2-1; TRBD1 matches at 7 bases. Losses at the gene ends were 6 bases for V and 4 bases for J; bases not matched to a gene: 12. Germline V CDR1 and CDR2: LNHDA, SQIVND (reference sequence). The CDR3 extends over 16 amino acids. The CDR3 sequence is CASSLTTGLRYNEQFF. The CDR3 nucleotides read TGTGCCAGTAGCCTAACGACAGGGCTCAGGTACAATGAGCAGTTCTTC. Supplemented by reference TRBV19 and TRBJ2-1, the full variable domain reads DGGITQSPKYLFRKEGQNVTLSCEQNLNHDAMYWYRQDPGQGLRLIYYSQIVNDFQKGDIAEGYSVSREKKESFPLTVTSAQKNPTAFYLCASSLTTGLRYNEQFFGPGTRLTVL.